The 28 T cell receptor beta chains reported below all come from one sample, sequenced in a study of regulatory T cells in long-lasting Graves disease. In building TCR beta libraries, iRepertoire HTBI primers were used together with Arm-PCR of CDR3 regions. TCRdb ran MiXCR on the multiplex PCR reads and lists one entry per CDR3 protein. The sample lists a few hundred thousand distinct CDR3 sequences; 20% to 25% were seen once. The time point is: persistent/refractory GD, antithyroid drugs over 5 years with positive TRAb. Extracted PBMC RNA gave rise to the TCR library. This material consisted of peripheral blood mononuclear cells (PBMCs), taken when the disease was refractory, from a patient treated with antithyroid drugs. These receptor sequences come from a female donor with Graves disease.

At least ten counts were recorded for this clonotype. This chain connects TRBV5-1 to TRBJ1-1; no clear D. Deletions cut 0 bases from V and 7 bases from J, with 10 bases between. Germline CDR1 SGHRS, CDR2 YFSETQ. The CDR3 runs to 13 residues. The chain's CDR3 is CASSLADDNEAFF. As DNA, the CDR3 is TGCGCCAGCAGCTTGGCCGATGACAATGAAGCTTTCTTT.

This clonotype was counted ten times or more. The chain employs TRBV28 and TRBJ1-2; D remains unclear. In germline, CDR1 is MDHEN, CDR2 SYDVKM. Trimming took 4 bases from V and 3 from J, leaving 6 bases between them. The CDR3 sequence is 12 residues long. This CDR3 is CASSSGYYGYTF. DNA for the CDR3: TGTGCCAGCAGTTCTGGGTACTATGGCTACACCTTC.

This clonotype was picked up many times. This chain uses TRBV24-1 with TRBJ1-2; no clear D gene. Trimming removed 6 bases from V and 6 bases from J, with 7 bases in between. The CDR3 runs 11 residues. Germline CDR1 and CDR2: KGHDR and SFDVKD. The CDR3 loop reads CATSFEDGYTF. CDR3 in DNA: TGTGCCACCAGTTTTGAGGATGGCTACACCTTC.

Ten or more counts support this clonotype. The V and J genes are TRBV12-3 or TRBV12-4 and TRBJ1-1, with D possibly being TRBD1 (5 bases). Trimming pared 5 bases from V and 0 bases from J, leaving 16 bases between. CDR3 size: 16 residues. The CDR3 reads CASSPRLSGVNTEAFF. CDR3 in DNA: TGTGCCAGCAGTCCCCGCCTATCGGGGGTGAACACTGAAGCTTTCTTT.

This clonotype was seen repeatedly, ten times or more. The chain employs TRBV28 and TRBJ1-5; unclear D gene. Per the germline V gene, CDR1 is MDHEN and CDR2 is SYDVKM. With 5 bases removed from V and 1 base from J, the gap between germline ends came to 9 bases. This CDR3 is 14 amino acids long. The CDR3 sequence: CASSMHGSNQPQHF. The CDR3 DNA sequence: TGTGCCAGCAGTATGCACGGGAGCAATCAGCCCCAGCATTTT.

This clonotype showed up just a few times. The CDR3 bases are TGTGCCAGCAGCTTCTCCACAGGGATCCCCGGGGAGCTGTTTTTT. Residues: CASSFSTGIPGELFF. The J gene is TRBJ2-2, the V gene TRBV7-3; TRBD1 is a possible D gene (6 bases). This CDR3 comprises 15 residues. V was cut by 3 bases and J by 6 bases, with 14 bases left in between. Germline lookup yields CDR1 SGHTA and CDR2 FQGTGA.

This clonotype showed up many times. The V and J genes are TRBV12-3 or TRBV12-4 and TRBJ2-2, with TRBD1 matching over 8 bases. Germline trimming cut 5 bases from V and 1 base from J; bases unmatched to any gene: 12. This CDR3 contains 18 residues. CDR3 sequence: CASSPQTPGTGNTGELFF. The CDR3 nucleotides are TGTGCCAGCAGTCCGCAAACACCCGGGACAGGGAACACCGGGGAGCTGTTTTTT.

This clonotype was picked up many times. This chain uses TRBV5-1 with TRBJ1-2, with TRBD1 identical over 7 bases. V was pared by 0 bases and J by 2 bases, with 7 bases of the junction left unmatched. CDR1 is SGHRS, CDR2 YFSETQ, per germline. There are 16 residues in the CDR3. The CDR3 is CASSLDGTAINYGYTF. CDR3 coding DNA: TGCGCCAGCAGCTTGGATGGGACAGCTATAAACTATGGCTACACCTTC.

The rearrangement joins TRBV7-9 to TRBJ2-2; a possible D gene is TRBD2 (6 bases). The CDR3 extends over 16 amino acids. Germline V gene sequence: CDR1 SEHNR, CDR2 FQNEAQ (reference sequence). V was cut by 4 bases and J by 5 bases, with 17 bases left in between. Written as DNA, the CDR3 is TGTGCCAGCAGCTCTTCGGACGCTGGAGGGACCGGGGAGCTGTTTTTT. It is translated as CASSSSDAGGTGELFF. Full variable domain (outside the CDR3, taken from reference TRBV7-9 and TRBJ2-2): DTGVSQNPRHKITKRGQNVTFRCDPISEHNRLYWYRQTLGQGPEFLTYFQNEAQLEKSRLLSDRFSAERPKGSFSTLEIQRTEQGDSAMYLCASSSSDAGGTGELFFGEGSRLTVL.

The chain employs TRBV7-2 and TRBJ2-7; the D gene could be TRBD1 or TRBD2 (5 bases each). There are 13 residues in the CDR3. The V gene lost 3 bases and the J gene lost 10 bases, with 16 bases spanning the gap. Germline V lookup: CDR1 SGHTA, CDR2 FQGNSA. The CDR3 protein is CASSFPGTQLQYF. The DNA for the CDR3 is TGTGCCAGCAGCTTCCCCGGGACCCAGCTTCAGTACTTC.

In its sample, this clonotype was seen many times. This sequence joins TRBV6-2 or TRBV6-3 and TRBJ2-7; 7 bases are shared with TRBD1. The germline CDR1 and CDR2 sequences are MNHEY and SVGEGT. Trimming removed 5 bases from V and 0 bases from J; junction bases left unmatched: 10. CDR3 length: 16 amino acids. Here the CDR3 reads CASSEAETGSSYEQYF. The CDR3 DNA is TGTGCCAGCAGTGAAGCAGAGACAGGGAGCTCCTACGAGCAGTACTTC.

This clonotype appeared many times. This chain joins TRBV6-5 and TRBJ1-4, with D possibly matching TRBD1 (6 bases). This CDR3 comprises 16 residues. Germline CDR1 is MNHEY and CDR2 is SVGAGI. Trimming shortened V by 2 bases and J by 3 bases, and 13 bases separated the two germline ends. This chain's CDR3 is CASSYHRAGANEKLFF. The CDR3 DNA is TGTGCCAGCAGTTACCACAGGGCCGGGGCTAATGAAAAACTGTTTTTT.

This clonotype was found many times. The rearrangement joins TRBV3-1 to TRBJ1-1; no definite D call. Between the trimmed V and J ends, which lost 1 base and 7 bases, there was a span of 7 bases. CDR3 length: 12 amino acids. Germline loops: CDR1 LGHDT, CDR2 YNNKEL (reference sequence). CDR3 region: CASSQAGGEAFF. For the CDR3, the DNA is TGTGCCAGCAGCCAAGCGGGCGGTGAAGCTTTCTTT.

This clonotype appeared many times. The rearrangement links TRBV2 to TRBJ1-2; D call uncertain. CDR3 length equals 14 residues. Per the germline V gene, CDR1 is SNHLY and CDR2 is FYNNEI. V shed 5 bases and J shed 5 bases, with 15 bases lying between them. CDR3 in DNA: TGTGCCAGCAGTCTCTTAGAAAAAGCTTATGGCTACACCTTC. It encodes CASSLLEKAYGYTF. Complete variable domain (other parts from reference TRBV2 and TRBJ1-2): EPEVTQTPSHQVTQMGQEVILRCVPISNHLYFYWYRQILGQKVEFLVSFYNNEISEKSEIFDDQFSVERPDGSNFTLKIRSTKLEDSAMYFCASSLLEKAYGYTFGSGTRLTVV.

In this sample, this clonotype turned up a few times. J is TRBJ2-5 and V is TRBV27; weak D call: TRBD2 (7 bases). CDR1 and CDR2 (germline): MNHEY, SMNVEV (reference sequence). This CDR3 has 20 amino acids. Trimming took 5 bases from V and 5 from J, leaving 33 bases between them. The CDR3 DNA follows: TGTGCCAGCAGTCCGATTGAGCATGTCGTTGACGGGGGGCTCGGGGAGACCCAGTACTTC. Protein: CASSPIEHVVDGGLGETQYF.

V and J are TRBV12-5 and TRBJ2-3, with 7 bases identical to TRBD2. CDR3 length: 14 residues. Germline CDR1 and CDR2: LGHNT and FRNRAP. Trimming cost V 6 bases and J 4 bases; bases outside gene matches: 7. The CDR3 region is CASGARGFPDTQYF. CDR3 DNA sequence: TGTGCTAGTGGCGCGCGGGGGTTCCCAGATACGCAGTATTTT.

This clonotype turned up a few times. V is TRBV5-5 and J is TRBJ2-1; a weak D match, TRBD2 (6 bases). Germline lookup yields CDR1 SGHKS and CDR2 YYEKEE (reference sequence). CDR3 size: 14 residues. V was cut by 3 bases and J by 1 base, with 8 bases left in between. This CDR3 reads CASSWEESYNEQFF. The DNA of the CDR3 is TGTGCCAGCAGCTGGGAGGAGTCCTACAATGAGCAGTTCTTC.

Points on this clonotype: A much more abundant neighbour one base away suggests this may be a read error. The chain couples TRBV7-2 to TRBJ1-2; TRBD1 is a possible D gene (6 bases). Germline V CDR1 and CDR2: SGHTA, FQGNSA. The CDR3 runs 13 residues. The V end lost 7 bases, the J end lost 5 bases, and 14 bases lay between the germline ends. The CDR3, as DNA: TGTGCCAGCATGATACGGGGGGCGTATGGCTACACCTTC. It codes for CASMIRGAYGYTF.

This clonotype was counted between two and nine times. This CDR3 reads CASSVTGGRDGYTF. CDR3 nucleotides: TGTGCCAGCAGTGTCACAGGGGGCAGGGATGGCTACACCTTC. The chain has TRBV6-2 or TRBV6-3 and TRBJ1-2, with 9 positions matching TRBD1. J lost 6 bases, V lost 5 bases, and 7 bases had no gene match. CDR1 and CDR2 (germline): MNHEY, SVGEGT. This CDR3 contains 14 residues.

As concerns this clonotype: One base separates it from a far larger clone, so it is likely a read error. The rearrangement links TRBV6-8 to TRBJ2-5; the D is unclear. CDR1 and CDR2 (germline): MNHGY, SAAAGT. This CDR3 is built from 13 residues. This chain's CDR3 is CGSNPRFSRTQYF. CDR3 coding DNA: TGTGGCAGCAACCCACGGTTCAGTCGGACCCAGTACTTC.

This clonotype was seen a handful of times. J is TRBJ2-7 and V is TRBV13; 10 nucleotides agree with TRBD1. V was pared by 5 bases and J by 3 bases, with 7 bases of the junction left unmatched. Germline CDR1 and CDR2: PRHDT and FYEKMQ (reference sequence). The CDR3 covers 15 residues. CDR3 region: CASSARDRGSYEQYF. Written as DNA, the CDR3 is TGTGCCAGCAGCGCACGGGACAGGGGAAGCTACGAGCAGTACTTC.

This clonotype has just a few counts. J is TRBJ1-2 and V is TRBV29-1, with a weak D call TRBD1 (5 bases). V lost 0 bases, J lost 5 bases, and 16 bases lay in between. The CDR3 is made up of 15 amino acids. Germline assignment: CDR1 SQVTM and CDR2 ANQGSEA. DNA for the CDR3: TGCAGCGTTGAAGATCGGGGGGGATCGCCATATGGCTACACCTTC. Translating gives CSVEDRGGSPYGYTF.

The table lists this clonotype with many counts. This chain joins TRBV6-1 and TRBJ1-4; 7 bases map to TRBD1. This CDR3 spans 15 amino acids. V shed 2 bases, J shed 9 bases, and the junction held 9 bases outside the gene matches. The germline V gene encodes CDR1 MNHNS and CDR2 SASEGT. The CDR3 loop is CASSEPGLRGKKLFF. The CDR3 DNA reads TGTGCCAGCAGTGAACCCGGTCTCAGGGGGAAAAAACTGTTTTTT.

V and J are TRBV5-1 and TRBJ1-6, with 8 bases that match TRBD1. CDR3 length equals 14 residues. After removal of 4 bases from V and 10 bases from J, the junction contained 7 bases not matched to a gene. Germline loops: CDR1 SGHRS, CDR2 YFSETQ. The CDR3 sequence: CASSPGTGRSPLHF. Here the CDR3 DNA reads TGCGCCAGCAGCCCCGGGACAGGAAGGTCACCCCTCCACTTT.

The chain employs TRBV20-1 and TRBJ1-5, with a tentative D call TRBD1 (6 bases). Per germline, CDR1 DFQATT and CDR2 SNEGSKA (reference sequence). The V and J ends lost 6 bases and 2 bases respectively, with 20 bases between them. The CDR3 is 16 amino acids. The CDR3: CSAKKGGTLGNQPQHF. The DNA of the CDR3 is TGCAGTGCCAAAAAAGGGGGAACGTTGGGCAATCAGCCCCAGCATTTT.

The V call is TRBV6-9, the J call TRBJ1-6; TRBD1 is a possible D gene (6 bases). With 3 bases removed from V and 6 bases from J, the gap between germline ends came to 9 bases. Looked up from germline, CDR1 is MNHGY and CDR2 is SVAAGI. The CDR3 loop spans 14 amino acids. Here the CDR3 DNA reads TGTGCCAGCAGTTACAGGGGCATTAATTCACCCCTCCACTTT. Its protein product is CASSYRGINSPLHF.

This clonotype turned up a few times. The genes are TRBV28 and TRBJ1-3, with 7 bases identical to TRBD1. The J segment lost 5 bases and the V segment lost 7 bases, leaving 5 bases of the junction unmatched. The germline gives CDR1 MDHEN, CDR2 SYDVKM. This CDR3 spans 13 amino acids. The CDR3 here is CASTGDSRNTIYF. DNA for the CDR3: TGTGCCAGCACCGGGGACAGTCGAAACACCATATATTTT.

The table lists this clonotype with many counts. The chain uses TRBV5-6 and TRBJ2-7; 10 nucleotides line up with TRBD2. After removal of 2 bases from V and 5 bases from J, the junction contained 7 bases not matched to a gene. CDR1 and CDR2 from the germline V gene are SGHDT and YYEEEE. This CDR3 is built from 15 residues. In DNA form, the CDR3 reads TGTGCCAGCAGCTTCCTAGCGGGAGAGGCCCACGAGCAGTACTTC. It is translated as CASSFLAGEAHEQYF.